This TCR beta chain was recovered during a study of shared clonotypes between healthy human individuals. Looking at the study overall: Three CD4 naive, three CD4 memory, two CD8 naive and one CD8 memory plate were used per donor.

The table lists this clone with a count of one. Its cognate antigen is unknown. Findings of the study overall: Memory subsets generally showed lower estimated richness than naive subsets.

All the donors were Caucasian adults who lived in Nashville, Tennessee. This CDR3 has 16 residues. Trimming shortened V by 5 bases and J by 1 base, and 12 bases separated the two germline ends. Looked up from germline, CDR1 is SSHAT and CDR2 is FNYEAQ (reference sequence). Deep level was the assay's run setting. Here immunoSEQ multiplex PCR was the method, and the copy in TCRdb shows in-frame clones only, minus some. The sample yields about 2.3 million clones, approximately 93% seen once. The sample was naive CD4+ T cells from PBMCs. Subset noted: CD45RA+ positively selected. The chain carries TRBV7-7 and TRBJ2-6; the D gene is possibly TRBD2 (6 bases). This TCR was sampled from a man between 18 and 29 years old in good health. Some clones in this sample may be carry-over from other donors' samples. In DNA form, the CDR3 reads TGTGCCAGCAGCCCGCTTGGGACTTCTGGGGCCAACGTCCTGACTTTC. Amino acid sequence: CASSPLGTSGANVLTF.